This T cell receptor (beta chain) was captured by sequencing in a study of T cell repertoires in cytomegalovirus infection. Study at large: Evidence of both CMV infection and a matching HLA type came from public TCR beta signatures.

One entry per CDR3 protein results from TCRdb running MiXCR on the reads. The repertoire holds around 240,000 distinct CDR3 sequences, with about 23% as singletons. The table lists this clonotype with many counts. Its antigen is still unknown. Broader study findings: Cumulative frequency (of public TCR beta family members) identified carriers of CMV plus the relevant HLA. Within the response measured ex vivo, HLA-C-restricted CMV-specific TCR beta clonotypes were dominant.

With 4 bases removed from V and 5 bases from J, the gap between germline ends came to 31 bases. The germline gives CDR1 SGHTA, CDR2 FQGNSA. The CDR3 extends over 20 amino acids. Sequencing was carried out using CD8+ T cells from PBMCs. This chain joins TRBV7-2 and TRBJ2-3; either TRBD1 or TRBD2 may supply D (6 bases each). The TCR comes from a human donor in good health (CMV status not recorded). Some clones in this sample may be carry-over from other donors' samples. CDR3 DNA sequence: TGTGCCAGCAGCTCACCACGGACTCAGGGATCACGGGGGCCTGGAGATACGCAGTATTTT. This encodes CASSSPRTQGSRGPGDTQYF.